The 27 T cell receptor beta chains below were found in one sample sequenced in a study of blood T cell repertoires in COVID-19. Profiling relied on immunoSEQ multiplex PCR, and the TCRdb table lists in-frame clones only, not all of them. The data contain roughly 250,000 clones, about 80% of them singletons. The sample comprised peripheral blood. All receptors come from a person in their 70s with COVID-19, enrolled during active disease.

V usage is TRBV6-1 and J usage is TRBJ1-4; 9 bases line up with TRBD1. Germline V gives CDR1 MNHNS, CDR2 SASEGT. The CDR3 totals 14 residues. The junction had 3 bases not matched to a gene; V was cut back by 6 bases and J by 4 bases. CDR3 in amino acids: CASRPTGGNEKLFF. The CDR3 DNA reads TGTGCCAGCAGGCCGACAGGGGGTAATGAAAAACTGTTTTTT.

V usage is TRBV7-8 and J usage is TRBJ2-3; 8 positions agree with TRBD2. Germline V gives CDR1 SGHVS, CDR2 FQNEAQ. The CDR3 runs to 16 residues. Unmatched junction bases numbered 11, after V lost 1 base and J lost 8 bases. DNA for the CDR3: TGTGCCAGCAGCTTAGTAACGGGAGGGCCGCGGAGTACGCAGTATTTT. It translates to CASSLVTGGPRSTQYF.

V gene TRBV5-1 combines with J gene TRBJ1-4, with 7 bases fitting TRBD1. Germline lookup yields CDR1 SGHRS and CDR2 YFSETQ. Germline trimming cut 3 bases from V and 3 bases from J; bases unmatched to any gene: 2. This CDR3 is built from 14 residues. As DNA, the CDR3 is TGCGCCAGCAGCTGGGACAGTTCTAATGAAAAACTGTTTTTT. Translating gives CASSWDSSNEKLFF.

J is TRBJ1-1 and V is TRBV19, with D possibly matching TRBD1 (6 bases). The CDR3 sequence is 14 residues long. Germline V gene lookup returns CDR1 LNHDA and CDR2 SQIVND (reference sequence). V lost 6 bases to trimming and J lost 0 bases, with 11 bases between them. The CDR3 nucleotides are TGTGCCAGTAGGATGCCAGGGGTGAACACTGAAGCTTTCTTT. Its protein is CASRMPGVNTEAFF.

For the CDR3, the DNA is TGCAGCGTTGTCCCCGGAGGAAATCAAGAGACCCAGTACTTC. It encodes CSVVPGGNQETQYF. The rearrangement uses TRBV29-1 and TRBJ2-5; possible D gene TRBD2, 5 bases. This CDR3 has 14 amino acids. Germline V CDR1 and CDR2: SQVTM, ANQGSEA. Deletions cut 4 bases from V and 2 bases from J, with 14 bases between.

The CDR3 region has the DNA TGTGCCAGCAGACAGGGTGGAAACGAGCAGTACTTC. Translation gives CASRQGGNEQYF. This sequence joins TRBV2 and TRBJ2-7, with a tentative D call TRBD1 (6 bases). The CDR3 spans 12 residues. Between the trimmed V and J ends, which lost 6 bases and 5 bases, there was a span of 11 bases. CDR1 is SNHLY, CDR2 FYNNEI, per germline.

The chain recombines TRBV20-1 with TRBJ2-5; a weak D match, TRBD2 (6 bases). The germline gives CDR1 DFQATT, CDR2 SNEGSKA (reference sequence). V lost 3 bases, J lost 9 bases, and 14 bases lay in between. The CDR3 contains 12 residues. CDR3 bases: TGCAGTGCTAGTGTCCTCAGGGAGGCCCAGTACTTC. Its protein is CSASVLREAQYF.

The J gene is TRBJ2-5, the V gene TRBV5-1, with 7 bases matching TRBD1. CDR1 is SGHRS and CDR2 is YFSETQ in the germline V gene. J lost 3 bases, V lost 6 bases, and 8 bases had no gene match. The CDR3 totals 14 residues. CDR3 amino acids: CASTQPGTEETQYF. Written as DNA, the CDR3 is TGCGCCAGCACCCAACCCGGGACAGAAGAGACCCAGTACTTC.

The V call is TRBV9, the J call TRBJ2-7; 11 bases align to TRBD2. CDR3 length: 15 amino acids. The germline CDR1 and CDR2 sequences are SGDLS and YYNGEE. The V gene end was trimmed by 4 bases and the J gene end by 12 bases; junction bases not matched to a gene: 15. The CDR3 is CASSPPTGTSGPGYF. DNA of the CDR3: TGTGCCAGCAGCCCTCCCACCGGGACTAGCGGTCCAGGGTACTTC.

The rearrangement links TRBV5-6 to TRBJ1-2, with D unresolved. CDR3 length: 12 amino acids. V gave up 7 bases and J gave up 4 bases, with 11 bases separating them. The germline gives CDR1 SGHDT, CDR2 YYEEEE. CDR3: CASSDGVYGYTF. As DNA, the CDR3 is TGTGCCAGCTCCGACGGAGTCTATGGCTACACCTTC.

The rearrangement links TRBV3-1 (or the pseudogene TRBV3-2) to TRBJ2-3; no clear D gene. Germline V gene sequence: CDR1 LGHDT, CDR2 YNNKEL (reference sequence). CDR3 length: 15 amino acids. Deletions cut 3 bases from V and 1 base from J, with 11 bases between. In DNA, the CDR3 is TGTGCCAGCAGCCATAGTAGTCAAGGCACAGATACGCAGTATTTT. It encodes CASSHSSQGTDTQYF.

This clone was counted only a few times. This chain links TRBV28 with TRBJ1-2, with 9 bases that match TRBD1. The germline CDR1 and CDR2 sequences are MDHEN and SYDVKM. V lost 5 bases and J lost 4; bases outside the gene matches: 5. The CDR3 totals 14 residues. CDR3: CASSTGGRGYGYTF. For the CDR3, the DNA is TGTGCCAGCAGTACAGGGGGCAGAGGCTATGGCTACACCTTC.

The CDR3 loop reads CASSIDQGNSPLHF. The CDR3 DNA sequence: TGTGCCAGCAGTATCGATCAGGGGAACTCACCCCTCCACTTT. The rearrangement joins TRBV6-5 to TRBJ1-6, with D perhaps TRBD1 (6 bases). CDR1 is MNHEY, CDR2 SVGAGI, per germline. CDR3 length: 14 amino acids. V was clipped by 5 bases and J by 10 bases, with 15 bases between them.

The CDR3 nucleotides read TGTGCCAGCAGCTTCCAGGGCTTGAGGACCGGGGAGCTGTTTTTT. It yields the protein CASSFQGLRTGELFF. This rearrangement joins TRBV5-6 to TRBJ2-2; tentatively, D is TRBD1 (5 bases). Trimming took 2 bases from V and 5 from J, leaving 13 bases between them. This CDR3 is 15 amino acids long. Germline V gene sequence: CDR1 SGHDT, CDR2 YYEEEE.

The CDR3 DNA reads TGTGCCAGCAGCTACCTAGCGGGAGGAGTAGATACGCAGTATTTT. The encoded protein is CASSYLAGGVDTQYF. This chain joins TRBV7-2 and TRBJ2-3; 11 nucleotides match TRBD2. CDR1 and CDR2 from the germline V gene are SGHTA and FQGNSA. The CDR3 sequence is 15 residues long. J lost 5 bases, V lost 4 bases, and 5 bases had no gene match. Combining the CDR3 with reference TRBV7-2 and TRBJ2-3 gives the whole variable domain GAGVSQSPSNKVTEKGKDVELRCDPISGHTALYWYRQSLGQGLEFLIYFQGNSAPDKSGLPSDRFSAERTGGSVSTLTIQRTQQEDSAVYLCASSYLAGGVDTQYFGPGTRLTVL.

This clone was seen more than once but under ten times. The chain recombines TRBV7-9 with TRBJ1-4; D is uncertain. The V end was cut by 2 bases, the J end by 8 bases, with 12 bases between. This CDR3 region has 14 residues. Per germline, CDR1 SEHNR and CDR2 FQNEAQ (reference sequence). The CDR3 bases are TGTGCCAGCAGCTTACACAACAGTGGAGAAAAACTGTTTTTT. It specifies CASSLHNSGEKLFF.

The V call is TRBV7-2, the J call TRBJ2-5; 9 nucleotides line up with TRBD2. J lost 5 bases, V lost 3 bases, and 7 bases had no gene match. This CDR3 spans 15 amino acids. Germline V gene lookup returns CDR1 SGHTA and CDR2 FQGNSA. CDR3 nucleotide sequence: TGTGCCAGCAGCTTTCAGCGGGGGGTATGGGAGACCCAGTACTTC. It is translated as CASSFQRGVWETQYF.

This chain links TRBV27 with TRBJ2-1; TRBD1 aligns across 7 bases. CDR1 and CDR2 from the germline V gene are MNHEY and SMNVEV (reference sequence). This CDR3 comprises 14 residues. V shed 5 bases, J shed 8 bases, and the junction held 9 bases outside the gene matches. CDR3 amino acids: CASSLDRVGHEQFF. CDR3 bases: TGTGCCAGCAGTCTCGACAGGGTTGGGCATGAGCAGTTCTTC.

The chain combines TRBV7-9 with TRBJ2-7, with 9 bases lining up with TRBD1. The J segment lost 1 base and the V segment lost 4 bases, leaving 14 bases of the junction unmatched. The CDR3 is 18 residues long. The germline V gene has CDR1 SEHNR and CDR2 FQNEAQ (reference sequence). The CDR3 spells CASSSGDRGKRGSYEQYF. DNA for the CDR3: TGTGCCAGCAGCTCCGGAGACAGGGGGAAAAGGGGTTCCTACGAGCAGTACTTC.

This clone was counted a single time. The V gene is TRBV5-1, the J gene TRBJ1-2, with D uncertain. The V gene lost 6 bases and the J gene lost 4 bases, with 10 bases spanning the gap. This CDR3 comprises 12 residues. The germline CDR1 and CDR2 sequences are SGHRS and YFSETQ. In nucleotides, the CDR3 is TGCGCCAGCACTCAGCCGGGCTATGGCTACACCTTC. The encoded protein is CASTQPGYGYTF.

The gene calls are TRBV5-1 and TRBJ2-1, with 10 nucleotides matching TRBD2. V shed 0 bases and J 1 base; nucleotides not matched to a gene: 4. Looked up from germline, CDR1 is SGHRS and CDR2 is YFSETQ. The CDR3 spans 17 residues. CDR3 loop: CASSLAASGGSYNEQFF. In nucleotides, the CDR3 is TGCGCCAGCAGCTTGGCGGCTAGCGGGGGTTCCTACAATGAGCAGTTCTTC. The variable domain in full, with the rest retrieved from reference TRBV5-1 and TRBJ2-1, is KAGVTQTPRYLIKTRGQQVTLSCSPISGHRSVSWYQQTPGQGLQFLFEYFSETQRNKGNFPGRFSGRQFSNSRSEMNVSTLELGDSALYLCASSLAASGGSYNEQFFGPGTRLTVL.

V and J are TRBV27 and TRBJ1-5; D possibly corresponds to TRBD1 (6 bases). Trimming pared 2 bases from V and 3 bases from J, leaving 8 bases between. The CDR3 sequence is 14 residues long. Germline CDR1 MNHEY, CDR2 SMNVEV (reference sequence). CDR3 coding DNA: TGTGCCAGCAGTTTAAGGGGGTACAATCAGCCCCAGCATTTT. It specifies CASSLRGYNQPQHF.

The chain uses TRBV2 and TRBJ2-7, with 12 bases that match TRBD2. With V trimmed by 6 bases and J by 3 bases, 6 bases remained unmatched. The CDR3 contains 15 residues. In germline, CDR1 is SNHLY, CDR2 FYNNEI. The CDR3 sequence: CASRPTSGSVYEQYF. CDR3 DNA sequence: TGTGCCAGCAGACCGACTAGCGGGAGCGTCTACGAGCAGTACTTC.

Details on this clone: Germline is not matched at one junction end, which may reflect a read error. The J gene is TRBJ2-7, the V gene TRBV5-1; 8 nucleotides align to TRBD2. This CDR3 has 16 residues. CDR1 and CDR2 from the germline V gene are SGHRS and YFSETQ. The CDR3 loop reads CASSLSPSGSSSEQYF. Written as DNA, the CDR3 is TGCGCCAGCAGCTTGTCCCCAAGCGGGAGTTCCTCCGAGCAGTACTTC.

This sequence joins TRBV19 and TRBJ1-2, with 7 bases fitting TRBD1. Germline V gene data show CDR1 as LNHDA and CDR2 as SQIVND (reference sequence). V lost 1 base to trimming and J lost 4 bases; unmatched junction nucleotides: 9. The CDR3 spans 16 residues. The CDR3 region is CASSIVGLDRIYGYTF. The CDR3 region has the DNA TGTGCCAGTAGTATAGTGGGGCTGGACAGGATCTATGGCTACACCTTC.

The table lists this clone with many counts. The chain recombines TRBV7-3 with TRBJ2-2; tentatively, D is TRBD2 (5 bases). V was clipped by 8 bases and J by 0 bases, with 13 bases between them. The germline CDR1 and CDR2 sequences are SGHTA and FQGTGA. The CDR3 consists of 15 residues. CDR3 in DNA: TGTGCCAGCGGCCAGGTGGGAGCGAACACCGGGGAGCTGTTTTTT. It codes for CASGQVGANTGELFF.

This clone appeared a few times. This sequence joins TRBV10-3 and TRBJ2-7, with D perhaps TRBD1 (6 bases). Trimming stripped 11 bases from V and 0 bases from J, with 14 bases between. The germline V gene encodes CDR1 ENHRY and CDR2 SYGVKD. The CDR3 has 13 residues. CDR3 DNA sequence: TGTGCCGGGTCAGGGGTGTTCTCCTACGAGCAGTACTTC. It is translated as CAGSGVFSYEQYF.